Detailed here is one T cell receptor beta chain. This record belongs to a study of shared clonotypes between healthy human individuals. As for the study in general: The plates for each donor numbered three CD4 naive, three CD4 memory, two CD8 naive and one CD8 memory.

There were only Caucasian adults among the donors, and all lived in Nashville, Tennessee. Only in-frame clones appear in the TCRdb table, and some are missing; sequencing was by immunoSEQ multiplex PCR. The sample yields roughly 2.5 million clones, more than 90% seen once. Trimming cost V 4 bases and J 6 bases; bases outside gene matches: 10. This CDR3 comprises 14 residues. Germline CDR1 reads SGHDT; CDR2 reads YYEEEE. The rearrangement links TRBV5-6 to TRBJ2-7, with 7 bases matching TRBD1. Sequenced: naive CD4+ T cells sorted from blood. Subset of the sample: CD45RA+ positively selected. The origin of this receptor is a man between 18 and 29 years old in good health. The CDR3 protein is CASSDVRGLIEQYF. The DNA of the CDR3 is TGTGCCAGCAGCGACGTGAGGGGGCTCATCGAGCAGTACTTC.